This T cell receptor beta chain derives from a study of blood T cell repertoires in COVID-19. About the research overall: The United States, Italy and Spain supplied acute and convalescent COVID-19 samples.

Germline V gene sequence: CDR1 ENHRY, CDR2 SYGVKD. The CDR3 is 16 amino acids. V gave up 5 bases and J gave up 2 bases, with 16 bases separating them. Sequencing used immunoSEQ multiplex PCR; TCRdb keeps in-frame clones, though not all of them. The data contain over 45,000 clones, 76% of them singletons. The sequenced sample was peripheral blood. This receptor was identified in a man between 50 and 59 years old with active or convalescent COVID-19. The chain joins TRBV10-3 to TRBJ2-1; D is possibly TRBD2 (6 bases). CDR3 nucleotide sequence: TGTGCCATCAGTCCCTACGACGGGGGTCCCTACAATGAGCAGTTCTTC. It translates to CAISPYDGGPYNEQFF.